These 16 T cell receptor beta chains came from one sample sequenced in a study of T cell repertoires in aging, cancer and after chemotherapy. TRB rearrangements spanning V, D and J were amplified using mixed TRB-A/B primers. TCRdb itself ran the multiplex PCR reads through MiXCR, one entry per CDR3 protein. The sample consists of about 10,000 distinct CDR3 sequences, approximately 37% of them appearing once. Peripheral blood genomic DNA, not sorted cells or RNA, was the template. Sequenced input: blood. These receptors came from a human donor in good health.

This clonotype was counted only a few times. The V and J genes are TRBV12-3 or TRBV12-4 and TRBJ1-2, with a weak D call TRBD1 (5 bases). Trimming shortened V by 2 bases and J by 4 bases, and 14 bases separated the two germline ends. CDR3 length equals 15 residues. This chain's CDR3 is CASSLSQGLLYGYTF. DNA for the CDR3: TGTGCCAGCAGTTTATCCCAGGGCCTTCTCTATGGCTACACCTTC.

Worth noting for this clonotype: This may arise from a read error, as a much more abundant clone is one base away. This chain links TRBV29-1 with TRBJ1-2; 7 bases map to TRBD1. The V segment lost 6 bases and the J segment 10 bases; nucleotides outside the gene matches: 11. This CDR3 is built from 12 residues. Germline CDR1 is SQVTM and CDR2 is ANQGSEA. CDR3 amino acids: CSVGTDQRVYTF. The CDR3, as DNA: TGCAGCGTCGGGACAGATCAACGGGTCTACACCTTC.

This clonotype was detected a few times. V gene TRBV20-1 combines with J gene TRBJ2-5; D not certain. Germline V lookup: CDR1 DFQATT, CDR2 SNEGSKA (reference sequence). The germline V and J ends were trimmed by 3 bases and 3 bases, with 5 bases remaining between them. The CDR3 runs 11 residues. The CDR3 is CSASGEETQYF. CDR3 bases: TGCAGTGCTAGTGGGGAAGAGACCCAGTACTTC.

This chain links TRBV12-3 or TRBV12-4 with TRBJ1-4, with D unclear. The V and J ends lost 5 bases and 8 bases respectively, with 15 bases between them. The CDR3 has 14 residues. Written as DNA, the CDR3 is TGTGCCAGCAGTCGAGATACTTACGGGGAAAAACTGTTTTTT. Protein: CASSRDTYGEKLFF.

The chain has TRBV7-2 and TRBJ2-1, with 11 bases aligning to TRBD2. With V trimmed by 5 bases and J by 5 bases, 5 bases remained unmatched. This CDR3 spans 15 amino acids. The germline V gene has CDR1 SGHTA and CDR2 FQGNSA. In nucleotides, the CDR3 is TGTGCCAGCAGCCCTACTAGCGGGAGACACAATGAGCAGTTCTTC. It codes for CASSPTSGRHNEQFF. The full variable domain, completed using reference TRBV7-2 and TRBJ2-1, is GAGVSQSPSNKVTEKGKDVELRCDPISGHTALYWYRQSLGQGLEFLIYFQGNSAPDKSGLPSDRFSAERTGGSVSTLTIQRTQQEDSAVYLCASSPTSGRHNEQFFGPGTRLTVL.

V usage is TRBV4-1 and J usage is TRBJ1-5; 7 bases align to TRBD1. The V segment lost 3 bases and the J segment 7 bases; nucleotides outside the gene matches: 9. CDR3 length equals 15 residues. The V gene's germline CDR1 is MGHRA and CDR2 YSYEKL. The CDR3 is CASSHNLQGNQPQHF. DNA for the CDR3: TGCGCCAGCAGCCATAACCTACAGGGGAACCAGCCCCAGCATTTT.

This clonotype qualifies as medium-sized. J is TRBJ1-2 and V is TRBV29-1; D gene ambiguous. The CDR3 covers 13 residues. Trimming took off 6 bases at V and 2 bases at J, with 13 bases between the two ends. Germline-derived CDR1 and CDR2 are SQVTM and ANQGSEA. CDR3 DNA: TGCAGCGTCTCGTCTCTTAGCAACTATGGCTACACCTTC. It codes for CSVSSLSNYGYTF.

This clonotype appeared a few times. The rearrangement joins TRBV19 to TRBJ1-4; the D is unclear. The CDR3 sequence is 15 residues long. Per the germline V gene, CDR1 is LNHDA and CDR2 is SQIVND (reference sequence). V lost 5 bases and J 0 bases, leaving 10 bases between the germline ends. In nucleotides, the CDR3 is TGTGCCAGTAGTCGACATCACTCAACTAATGAAAAACTGTTTTTT. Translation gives CASSRHHSTNEKLFF.

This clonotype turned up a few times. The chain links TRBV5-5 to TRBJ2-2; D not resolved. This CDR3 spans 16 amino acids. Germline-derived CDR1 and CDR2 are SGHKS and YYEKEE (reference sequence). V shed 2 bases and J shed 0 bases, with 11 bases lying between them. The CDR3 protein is CASSLLRPTNTGELFF. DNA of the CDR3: TGTGCCAGCAGCTTACTGAGACCGACGAACACCGGGGAGCTGTTTTTT.

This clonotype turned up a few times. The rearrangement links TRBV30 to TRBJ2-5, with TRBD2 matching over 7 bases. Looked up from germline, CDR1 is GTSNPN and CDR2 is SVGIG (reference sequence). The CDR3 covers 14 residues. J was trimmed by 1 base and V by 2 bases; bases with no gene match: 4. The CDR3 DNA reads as TGTGCCTGGAGTAAGACTAGCAGCCAAGAGACCCAGTACTTC. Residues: CAWSKTSSQETQYF.

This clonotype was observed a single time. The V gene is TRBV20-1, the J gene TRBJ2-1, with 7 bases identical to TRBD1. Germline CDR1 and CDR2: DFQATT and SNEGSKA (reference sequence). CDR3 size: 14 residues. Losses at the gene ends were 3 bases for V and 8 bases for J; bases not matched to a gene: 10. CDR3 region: CSARADRSVHEQFF. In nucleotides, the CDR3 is TGCAGTGCTAGGGCGGACAGGTCGGTCCATGAGCAGTTCTTC.

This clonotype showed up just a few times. The CDR3 bases are TGTGCCAGCTCACTACAGGGTGGAGGGACAGATACGCAGTATTTT. Its protein product is CASSLQGGGTDTQYF. This chain connects TRBV18 to TRBJ2-3; either TRBD1 or TRBD2 may supply D (6 bases each). The germline V gene has CDR1 KGHSH and CDR2 LQKENI. The germline V and J ends were trimmed by 4 bases and 3 bases, with 14 bases remaining between them. The CDR3 is made up of 15 amino acids.

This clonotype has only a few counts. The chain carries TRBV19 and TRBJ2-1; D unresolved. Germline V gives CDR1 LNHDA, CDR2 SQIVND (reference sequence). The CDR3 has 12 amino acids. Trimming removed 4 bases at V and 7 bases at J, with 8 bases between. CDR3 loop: CASSTTWNEQFF. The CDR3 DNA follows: TGTGCCAGTAGTACGACTTGGAATGAGCAGTTCTTC.

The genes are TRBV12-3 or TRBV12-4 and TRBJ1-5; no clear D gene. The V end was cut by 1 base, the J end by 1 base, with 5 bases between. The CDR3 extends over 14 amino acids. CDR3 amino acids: CASSLGESNQPQHF. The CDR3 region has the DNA TGTGCCAGCAGTTTAGGTGAAAGCAATCAGCCCCAGCATTTT.

CDR3 protein: CASSEGQGTYEQYF. The CDR3 region has the DNA TGTGCCAGCAGTGAGGGACAGGGGACCTACGAGCAGTACTTC. The chain couples TRBV6-5 to TRBJ2-7, with 10 bases lining up with TRBD1. The length of the CDR3 is 14 residues. V shed 5 bases and J 2 bases; nucleotides not matched to a gene: 3. Looked up from germline, CDR1 is MNHEY and CDR2 is SVGAGI.

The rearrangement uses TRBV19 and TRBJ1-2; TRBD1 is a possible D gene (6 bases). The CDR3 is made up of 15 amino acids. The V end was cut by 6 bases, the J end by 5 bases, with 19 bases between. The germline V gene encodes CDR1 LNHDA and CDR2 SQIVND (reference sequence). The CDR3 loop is CASRRSGTKEYGYTF. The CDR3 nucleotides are TGTGCCAGTAGGAGGTCGGGGACAAAGGAATATGGCTACACCTTC.